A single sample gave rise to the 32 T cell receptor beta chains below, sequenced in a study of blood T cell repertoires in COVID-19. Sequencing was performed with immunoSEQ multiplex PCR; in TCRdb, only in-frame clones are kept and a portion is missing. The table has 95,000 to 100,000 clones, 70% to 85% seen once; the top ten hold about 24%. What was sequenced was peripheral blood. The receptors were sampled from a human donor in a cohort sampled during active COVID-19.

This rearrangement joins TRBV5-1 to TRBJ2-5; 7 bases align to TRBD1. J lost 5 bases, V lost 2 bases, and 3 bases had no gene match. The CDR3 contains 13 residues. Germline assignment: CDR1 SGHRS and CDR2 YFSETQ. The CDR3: CASSLTGVETQYF. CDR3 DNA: TGCGCCAGCAGCTTAACAGGGGTTGAGACCCAGTACTTC.

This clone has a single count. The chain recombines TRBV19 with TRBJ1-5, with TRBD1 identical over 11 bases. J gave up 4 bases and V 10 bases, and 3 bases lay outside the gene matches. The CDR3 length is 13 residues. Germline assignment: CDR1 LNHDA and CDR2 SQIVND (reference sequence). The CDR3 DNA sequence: TGTGCCACCGGGACAGGGGGGAATCAGCCCCAGCATTTT. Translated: CATGTGGNQPQHF.

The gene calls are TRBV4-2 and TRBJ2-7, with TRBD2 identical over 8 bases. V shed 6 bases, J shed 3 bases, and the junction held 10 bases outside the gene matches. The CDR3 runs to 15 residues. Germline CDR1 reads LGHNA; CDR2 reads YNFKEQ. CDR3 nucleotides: TGTGCCAGCAGTCTTTGGGCGGGAGGAGGCTACGAGCAGTACTTC. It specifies CASSLWAGGGYEQYF.

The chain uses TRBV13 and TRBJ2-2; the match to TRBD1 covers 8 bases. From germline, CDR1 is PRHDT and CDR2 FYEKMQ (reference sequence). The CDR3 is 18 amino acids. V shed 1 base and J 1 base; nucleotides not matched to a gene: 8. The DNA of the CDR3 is TGTGCCAGCAGCTTAGATACTATTGGGACAGGGAACACCGGGGAGCTGTTTTTT. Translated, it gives CASSLDTIGTGNTGELFF.

The CDR3 DNA reads as TGCAGCGTATCTTATTCGGGGGGCCTGCAGGGTTCACCCCTCCACTTT. Amino acid sequence: CSVSYSGGLQGSPLHF. The chain links TRBV29-1 to TRBJ1-6; D is perhaps TRBD1 (6 bases). Germline V lookup: CDR1 SQVTM, CDR2 ANQGSEA. The CDR3 is 16 residues long. Trimming left V 6 bases short and J 9 bases short, with 24 bases between.

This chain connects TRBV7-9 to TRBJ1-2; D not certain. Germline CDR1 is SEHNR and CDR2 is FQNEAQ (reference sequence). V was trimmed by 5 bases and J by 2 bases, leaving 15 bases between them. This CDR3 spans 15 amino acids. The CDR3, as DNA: TGTGCCAGCAGCGTTGAGGTCAGAGCGAACTATGGCTACACCTTC. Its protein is CASSVEVRANYGYTF.

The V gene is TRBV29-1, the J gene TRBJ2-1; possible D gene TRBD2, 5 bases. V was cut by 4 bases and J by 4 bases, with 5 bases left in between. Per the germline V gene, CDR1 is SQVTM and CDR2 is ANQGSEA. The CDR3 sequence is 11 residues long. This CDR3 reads CSVGEYNEQFF. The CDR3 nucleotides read TGCAGCGTTGGGGAGTACAATGAGCAGTTCTTC.

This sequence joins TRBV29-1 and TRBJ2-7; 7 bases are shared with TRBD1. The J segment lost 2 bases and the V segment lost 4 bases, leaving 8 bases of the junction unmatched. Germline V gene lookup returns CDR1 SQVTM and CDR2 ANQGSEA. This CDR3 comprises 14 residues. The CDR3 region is CSVVPRDRAYEQYF. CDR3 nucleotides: TGCAGCGTTGTCCCCCGGGACAGAGCCTACGAGCAGTACTTC.

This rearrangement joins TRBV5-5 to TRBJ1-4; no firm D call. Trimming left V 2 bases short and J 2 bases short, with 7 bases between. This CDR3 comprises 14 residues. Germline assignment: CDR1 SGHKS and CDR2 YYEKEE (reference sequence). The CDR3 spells CASSFGLTNEKLFF. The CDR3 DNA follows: TGTGCCAGCAGCTTCGGGTTGACTAATGAAAAACTGTTTTTT.

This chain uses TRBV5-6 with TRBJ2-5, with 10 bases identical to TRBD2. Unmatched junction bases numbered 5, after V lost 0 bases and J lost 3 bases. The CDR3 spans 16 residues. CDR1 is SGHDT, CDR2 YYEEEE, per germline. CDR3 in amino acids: CASSLAGLAGEETQYF. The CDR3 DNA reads TGTGCCAGCAGCTTGGCCGGGCTAGCGGGAGAAGAGACCCAGTACTTC.

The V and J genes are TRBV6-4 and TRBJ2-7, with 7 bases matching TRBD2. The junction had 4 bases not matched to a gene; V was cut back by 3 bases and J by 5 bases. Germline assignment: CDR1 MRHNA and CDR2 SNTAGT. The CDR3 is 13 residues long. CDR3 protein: CASSERETHEQYF. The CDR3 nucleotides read TGTGCCAGCAGTGAGCGGGAGACGCACGAGCAGTACTTC.

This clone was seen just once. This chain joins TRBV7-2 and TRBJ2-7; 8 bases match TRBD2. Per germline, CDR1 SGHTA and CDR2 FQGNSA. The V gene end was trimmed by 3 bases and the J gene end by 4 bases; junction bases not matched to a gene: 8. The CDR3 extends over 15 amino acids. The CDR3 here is CASSFEPGGAYEQYF. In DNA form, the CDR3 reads TGTGCCAGCAGCTTCGAGCCCGGGGGGGCTTACGAGCAGTACTTC.

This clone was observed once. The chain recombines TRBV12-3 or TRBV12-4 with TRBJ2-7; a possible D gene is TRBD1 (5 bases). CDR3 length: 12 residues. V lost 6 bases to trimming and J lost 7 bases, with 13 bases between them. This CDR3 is CASRTVGLEQYF. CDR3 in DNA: TGTGCCAGCAGGACAGTGGGCTTGGAGCAGTACTTC.

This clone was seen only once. This CDR3 reads CASSVLSGRLGTGELFF. The CDR3 nucleotides are TGTGCCAGCAGTGTCCTTAGCGGGAGATTGGGCACCGGGGAGCTGTTTTTT. The V gene is TRBV2, the J gene TRBJ2-2; 9 bases agree with TRBD2. The trim removed 4 bases at V and 4 bases at J, leaving 10 bases unmatched. There are 17 residues in the CDR3. CDR1 and CDR2 (germline): SNHLY, FYNNEI.

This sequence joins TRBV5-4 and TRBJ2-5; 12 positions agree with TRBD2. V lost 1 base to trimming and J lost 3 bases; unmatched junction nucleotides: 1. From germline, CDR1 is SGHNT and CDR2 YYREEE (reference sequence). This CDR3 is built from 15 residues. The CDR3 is CASSLTSGGKETQYF. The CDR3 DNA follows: TGTGCCAGCAGCTTGACTAGCGGGGGGAAAGAGACCCAGTACTTC. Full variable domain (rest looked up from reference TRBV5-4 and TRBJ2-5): ETGVTQSPTHLIKTRGQQVTLRCSSQSGHNTVSWYQQALGQGPQFIFQYYREEENGRGNFPPRFSGLQFPNYSSELNVNALELDDSALYLCASSLTSGGKETQYFGPGTRLLVL.

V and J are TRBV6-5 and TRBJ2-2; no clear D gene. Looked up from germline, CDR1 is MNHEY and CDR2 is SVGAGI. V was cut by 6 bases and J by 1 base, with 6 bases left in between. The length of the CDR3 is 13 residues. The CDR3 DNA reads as TGTGCCAGCAGATCAGGGAACACCGGGGAGCTGTTTTTT. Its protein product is CASRSGNTGELFF.

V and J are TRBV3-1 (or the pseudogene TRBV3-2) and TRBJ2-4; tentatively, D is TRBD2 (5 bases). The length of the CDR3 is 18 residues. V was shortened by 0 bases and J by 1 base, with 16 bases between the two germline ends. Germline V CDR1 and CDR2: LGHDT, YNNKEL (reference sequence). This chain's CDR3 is CASSQDPLGISAKNIQYF. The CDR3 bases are TGTGCCAGCAGCCAAGACCCTCTCGGGATTTCGGCCAAAAACATTCAGTACTTC.

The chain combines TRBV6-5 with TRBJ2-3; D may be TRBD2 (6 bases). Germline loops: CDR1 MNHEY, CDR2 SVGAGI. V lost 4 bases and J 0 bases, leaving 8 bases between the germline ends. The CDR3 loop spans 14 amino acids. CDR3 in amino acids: CASSWDFSTDTQYF. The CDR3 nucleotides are TGTGCCAGCAGTTGGGACTTCAGCACAGATACGCAGTATTTT.

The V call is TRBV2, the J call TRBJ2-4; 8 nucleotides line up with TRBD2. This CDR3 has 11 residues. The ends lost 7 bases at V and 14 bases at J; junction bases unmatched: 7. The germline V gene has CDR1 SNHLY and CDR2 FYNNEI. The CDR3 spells CASKLEGLEYF. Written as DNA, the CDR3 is TGTGCCAGCAAGCTAGAGGGACTAGAGTACTTC.

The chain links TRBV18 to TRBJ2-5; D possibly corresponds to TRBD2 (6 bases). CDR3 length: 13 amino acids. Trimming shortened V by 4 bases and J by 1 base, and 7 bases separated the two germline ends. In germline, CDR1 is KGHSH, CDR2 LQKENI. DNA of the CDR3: TGTGCCAGCTCACGCGGGGTCCAAGAGACCCAGTACTTC. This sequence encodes CASSRGVQETQYF. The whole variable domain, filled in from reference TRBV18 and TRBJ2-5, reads NAGVMQNPRHLVRRRGQEARLRCSPMKGHSHVYWYRQLPEEGLKFMVYLQKENIIDESGMPKERFSAEFPKEGPSILRIQQVVRGDSAAYFCASSRGVQETQYFGPGTRLLVL.

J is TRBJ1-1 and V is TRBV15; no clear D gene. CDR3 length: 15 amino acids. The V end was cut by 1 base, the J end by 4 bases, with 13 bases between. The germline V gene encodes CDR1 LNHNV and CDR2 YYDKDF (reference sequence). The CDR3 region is CATSRAARGGTEAFF. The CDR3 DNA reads TGTGCCACCAGCAGAGCGGCGCGGGGTGGCACTGAAGCTTTCTTT.

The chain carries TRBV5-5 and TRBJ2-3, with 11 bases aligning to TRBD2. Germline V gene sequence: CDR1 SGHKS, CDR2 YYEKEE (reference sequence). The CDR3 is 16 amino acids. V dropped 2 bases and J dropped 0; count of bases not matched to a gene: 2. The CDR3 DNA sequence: TGTGCCAGCAGCTTCCTAGCGGGAGGCAGCACAGATACGCAGTATTTT. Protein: CASSFLAGGSTDTQYF.

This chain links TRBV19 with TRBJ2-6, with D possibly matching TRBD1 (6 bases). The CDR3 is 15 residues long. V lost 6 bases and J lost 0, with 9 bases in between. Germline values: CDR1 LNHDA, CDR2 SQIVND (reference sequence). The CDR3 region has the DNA TGTGCCAGTAGGAAAGGGGGCTCTGGGGCCAACGTCCTGACTTTC. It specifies CASRKGGSGANVLTF.

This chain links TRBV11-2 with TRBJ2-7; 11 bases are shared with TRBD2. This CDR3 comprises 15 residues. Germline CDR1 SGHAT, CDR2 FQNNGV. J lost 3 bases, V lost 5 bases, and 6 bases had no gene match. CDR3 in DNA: TGTGCCAGCAGCCCGGGACTAGCGGCTTTCTACGAGCAGTACTTC. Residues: CASSPGLAAFYEQYF.

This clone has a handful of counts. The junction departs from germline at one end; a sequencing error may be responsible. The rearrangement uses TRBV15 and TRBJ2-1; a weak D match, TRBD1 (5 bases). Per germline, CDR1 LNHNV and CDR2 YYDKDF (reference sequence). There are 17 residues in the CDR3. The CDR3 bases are TGTGCCACCAGCAGAGATACCGACAGCCCCTCCGACAATGAGCAGTTCTTC. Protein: CATSRDTDSPSDNEQFF.

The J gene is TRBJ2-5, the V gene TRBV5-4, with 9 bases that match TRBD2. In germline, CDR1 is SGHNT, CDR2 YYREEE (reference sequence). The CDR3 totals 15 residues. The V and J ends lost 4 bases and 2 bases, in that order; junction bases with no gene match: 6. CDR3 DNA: TGTGCCAGCAGCCCGGGACTAGCAACACAAGAGACCCAGTACTTC. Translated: CASSPGLATQETQYF.

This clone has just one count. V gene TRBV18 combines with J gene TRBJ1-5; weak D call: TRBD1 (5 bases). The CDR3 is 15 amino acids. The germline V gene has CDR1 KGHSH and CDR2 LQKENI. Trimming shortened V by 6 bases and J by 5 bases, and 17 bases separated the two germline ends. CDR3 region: CASSLTPGADQPQHF. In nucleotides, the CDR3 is TGTGCCAGCTCCCTCACACCTGGGGCTGATCAGCCCCAGCATTTT. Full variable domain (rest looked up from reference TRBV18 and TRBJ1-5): NAGVMQNPRHLVRRRGQEARLRCSPMKGHSHVYWYRQLPEEGLKFMVYLQKENIIDESGMPKERFSAEFPKEGPSILRIQQVVRGDSAAYFCASSLTPGADQPQHFGDGTRLSIL.

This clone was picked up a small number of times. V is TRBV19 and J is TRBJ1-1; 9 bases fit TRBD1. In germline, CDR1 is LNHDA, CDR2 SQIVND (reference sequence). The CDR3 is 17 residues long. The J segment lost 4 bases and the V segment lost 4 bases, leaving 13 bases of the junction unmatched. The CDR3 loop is CASSTSLGTGIITEAFF. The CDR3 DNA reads TGTGCCAGTAGTACTTCCCTAGGGACAGGGATTATCACTGAAGCTTTCTTT.

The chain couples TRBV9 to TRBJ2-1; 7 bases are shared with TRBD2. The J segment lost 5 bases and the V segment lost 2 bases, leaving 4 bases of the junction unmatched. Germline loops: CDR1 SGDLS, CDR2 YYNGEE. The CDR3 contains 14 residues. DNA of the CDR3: TGTGCCAGCAGCGTGGGGACTACTGACAATGAGCAGTTCTTC. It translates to CASSVGTTDNEQFF.

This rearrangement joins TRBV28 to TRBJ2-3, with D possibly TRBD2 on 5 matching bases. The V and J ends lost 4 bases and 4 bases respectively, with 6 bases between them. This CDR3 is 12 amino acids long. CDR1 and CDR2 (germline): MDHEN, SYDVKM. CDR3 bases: TGTGCCAGCAGTTGGGGAGCAGATACGCAGTATTTT. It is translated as CASSWGADTQYF.

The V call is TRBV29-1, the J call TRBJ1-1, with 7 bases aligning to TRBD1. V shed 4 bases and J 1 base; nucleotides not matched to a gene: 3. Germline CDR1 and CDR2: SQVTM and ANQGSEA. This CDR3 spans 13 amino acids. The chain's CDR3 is CSVGDSRNTEAFF. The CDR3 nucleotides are TGCAGCGTTGGGGACAGTAGGAACACTGAAGCTTTCTTT.

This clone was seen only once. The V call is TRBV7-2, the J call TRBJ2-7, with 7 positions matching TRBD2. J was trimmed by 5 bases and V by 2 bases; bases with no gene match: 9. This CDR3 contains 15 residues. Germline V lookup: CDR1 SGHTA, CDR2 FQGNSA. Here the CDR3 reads CASSLFPGLEDEQYF. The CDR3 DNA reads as TGTGCCAGCAGCTTATTCCCTGGACTAGAGGACGAGCAGTACTTC.